This entry lists 30 T cell receptor beta chains sequenced from one sample in a study of cytomegalovirus exposure and HLA in healthy donors. Profiling relied on immunoSEQ multiplex PCR, and the TCRdb table lists in-frame clones only, not all of them. The data show some 230,000 clones, approximately 90% seen once. Sequences were obtained from PBMCs. These receptors all come from a woman aged 18-29 years in good health and CMV-seronegative.

This clone was seen once. V and J are TRBV7-9 and TRBJ2-7; 8 bases align to TRBD1. J lost 0 bases, V lost 5 bases, and 9 bases had no gene match. Germline-derived CDR1 and CDR2 are SEHNR and FQNEAQ (reference sequence). The CDR3 is 16 amino acids. The chain's CDR3 is CASSPQRTGISYEQYF. CDR3 nucleotides: TGTGCCAGCAGCCCCCAGAGGACAGGGATCTCCTACGAGCAGTACTTC. Filled out from reference TRBV7-9 and TRBJ2-7, the complete variable domain reads DTGVSQNPRHKITKRGQNVTFRCDPISEHNRLYWYRQTLGQGPEFLTYFQNEAQLEKSRLLSDRFSAERPKGSFSTLEIQRTEQGDSAMYLCASSPQRTGISYEQYFGPGTRLTVT.

The CDR3 nucleotides are TGTGCCAGCAACCGGGACAGGGAGGATGGCTACACCTTC. Amino acids: CASNRDREDGYTF. This rearrangement joins TRBV2 to TRBJ1-2; 9 nucleotides line up with TRBD1. Germline V gene data show CDR1 as SNHLY and CDR2 as FYNNEI. Trimming at V came to 7 bases and at J to 6 bases, leaving 6 bases not matched to a gene. CDR3 length: 13 residues.

CDR3 residues: CASSQDRGGGNQPQHF. The CDR3 DNA reads TGTGCCAGCAGCCAAGATAGGGGGGGTGGCAATCAGCCCCAGCATTTT. The chain combines TRBV4-2 with TRBJ1-5; D is possibly TRBD1 (6 bases). The CDR3 consists of 16 residues. Trimming shortened V by 0 bases and J by 2 bases, and 11 bases separated the two germline ends. CDR1 is LGHNA and CDR2 is YNFKEQ in the germline V gene.

This chain connects TRBV7-3 to TRBJ2-2; D perhaps matches TRBD1 (6 bases). The CDR3 is made up of 15 amino acids. Germline CDR1 and CDR2: SGHTA and FQGTGA. The germline V and J ends were trimmed by 2 bases and 4 bases, with 11 bases remaining between them. CDR3 bases: TGTGCCAGCAGCTTACAGGGGTCGAGCACCGGGGAGCTGTTTTTT. It encodes CASSLQGSSTGELFF.

V gene TRBV5-1 combines with J gene TRBJ2-7, with D unresolved. CDR3 size: 14 residues. V gave up 3 bases and J gave up 2 bases, with 12 bases separating them. Per germline, CDR1 SGHRS and CDR2 YFSETQ. This CDR3 reads CASSSRPLAYEQYF. CDR3 coding DNA: TGCGCCAGCAGCTCGAGGCCACTGGCCTACGAGCAGTACTTC.

This chain links TRBV6-1 with TRBJ1-2; 8 nucleotides align to TRBD1. The V gene end was trimmed by 2 bases and the J gene end by 4 bases; junction bases not matched to a gene: 12. CDR1 MNHNS and CDR2 SASEGT come from the germline V gene. This CDR3 comprises 17 residues. CDR3 amino acids: CASSERFGGQGVYGYTF. The CDR3 DNA sequence: TGTGCCAGCAGTGAACGGTTCGGAGGACAGGGAGTCTATGGCTACACCTTC.

The chain recombines TRBV5-1 with TRBJ1-2, with 7 bases matching TRBD1. The germline V gene encodes CDR1 SGHRS and CDR2 YFSETQ. Trimming at V came to 1 base and at J to 4 bases, leaving 7 bases not matched to a gene. The CDR3 sequence is 15 residues long. CDR3 loop: CASSLYWGQTYGYTF. DNA of the CDR3: TGCGCCAGCAGCTTGTACTGGGGACAGACCTATGGCTACACCTTC.

The chain uses TRBV11-2 and TRBJ2-2, with a possible D match to TRBD2 (6 bases). Germline assignment: CDR1 SGHAT and CDR2 FQNNGV. V gave up 4 bases and J gave up 4 bases, with 10 bases separating them. This CDR3 is 14 amino acids long. The CDR3, as DNA: TGTGCCAGCAGCTGGGGGGACGCCACCGGGGAGCTGTTTTTT. Its translation: CASSWGDATGELFF.

The rearrangement links TRBV6-6 to TRBJ1-2; TRBD1 matches at 7 bases. The CDR3 is 13 amino acids. With V trimmed by 6 bases and J by 9 bases, 10 bases remained unmatched. The germline CDR1 and CDR2 sequences are MNHNY and SVGAGI (reference sequence). The CDR3 sequence is CASRIRDRDSYTF. CDR3 coding DNA: TGTGCCAGCAGGATAAGAGACAGGGATAGCTACACCTTC.

The chain combines TRBV2 with TRBJ2-1; 11 positions agree with TRBD1. From germline, CDR1 is SNHLY and CDR2 FYNNEI. The CDR3 has 16 residues. V lost 7 bases and J lost 1; bases outside the gene matches: 6. The CDR3 is CASKRGQGGSYNEQFF. The CDR3 bases are TGTGCCAGCAAACGGGGACAGGGGGGGTCCTACAATGAGCAGTTCTTC.

This chain uses TRBV5-4 with TRBJ2-7; 10 bases map to TRBD2. Germline CDR1 and CDR2: SGHNT and YYREEE (reference sequence). V trimming: 0 bases; J trimming: 5 bases; junction bases outside the gene matches: 5. This CDR3 is built from 15 residues. In nucleotides, the CDR3 is TGTGCCAGCAGCTTGGAAAGCGGGAGGGCCGACGAGCAGTACTTC. Translation gives CASSLESGRADEQYF.

The CDR3 spells CASSSTSRGFNQPQHF. In DNA, the CDR3 is TGTGCCAGTAGTTCTACAAGCAGGGGTTTCAATCAGCCCCAGCATTTT. The rearrangement uses TRBV19 and TRBJ1-5, with TRBD1 as a possible D gene (6 bases). The CDR3 runs to 16 residues. V was cut by 5 bases and J by 3 bases, with 17 bases left in between. Looked up from germline, CDR1 is LNHDA and CDR2 is SQIVND (reference sequence).

The rearrangement uses TRBV19 and TRBJ1-5; tentatively, D is TRBD1 (5 bases). Germline V lookup: CDR1 LNHDA, CDR2 SQIVND (reference sequence). This CDR3 comprises 14 residues. V was trimmed by 5 bases and J by 7 bases, leaving 15 bases between them. The CDR3 DNA sequence: TGTGCCAGTAGTCAGGCCACGAAGGGGCAGCCCCAGCATTTT. This gives the protein CASSQATKGQPQHF.

The V gene is TRBV7-2, the J gene TRBJ1-1; weak D call: TRBD1 (6 bases). The CDR3 contains 15 residues. CDR1 is SGHTA and CDR2 is FQGNSA in the germline V gene. Trimming removed 2 bases from V and 1 base from J, with 11 bases in between. CDR3 sequence reads: CASSLRGRGNTEAFF. Here the CDR3 DNA reads TGTGCCAGCAGCTTAAGGGGCAGGGGGAACACTGAAGCTTTCTTT.

This rearrangement joins TRBV9 to TRBJ2-1, with 9 bases fitting TRBD1. The CDR3 loop spans 17 amino acids. From germline, CDR1 is SGDLS and CDR2 YYNGEE. Germline trimming cut 3 bases from V and 10 bases from J; bases unmatched to any gene: 17. This CDR3 is CASSERTGTGLPPEQFF. CDR3 DNA sequence: TGTGCCAGCAGCGAACGGACCGGGACAGGGCTCCCTCCCGAGCAGTTCTTC.

The chain carries TRBV5-4 and TRBJ2-5; D perhaps matches TRBD2 (7 bases). CDR1 is SGHNT, CDR2 YYREEE, per germline (reference sequence). CDR3 length equals 17 residues. V lost 1 base and J 3 bases, leaving 19 bases between the germline ends. CDR3 protein: CASSLIGGGRSEETQYF. DNA for the CDR3: TGTGCCAGCAGCTTGATTGGGGGCGGGAGAAGTGAAGAGACCCAGTACTTC.

This clone was observed a few times. This chain joins TRBV28 and TRBJ2-7; TRBD1 is a possible D gene (6 bases). This CDR3 is 12 amino acids long. CDR1 is MDHEN and CDR2 is SYDVKM in the germline V gene. Trimming pared 6 bases from V and 6 bases from J, leaving 12 bases between. The CDR3 bases are TGTGCCAGCAGCCAGACAGGATTCGAGCAGTACTTC. Translation gives CASSQTGFEQYF.

The chain is built from TRBV30 and TRBJ1-2; tentative D call: TRBD1 (5 bases). Trimming removed 2 bases at V and 6 bases at J, with 16 bases between. The CDR3 covers 14 residues. Germline loops: CDR1 GTSNPN, CDR2 SVGIG (reference sequence). CDR3 region: CAWSRAGFIHGYTF. The CDR3 DNA is TGTGCCTGGAGTCGGGCAGGGTTTATCCATGGCTACACCTTC.

V gene TRBV6-4 combines with J gene TRBJ1-1, with D maybe TRBD1 (6 bases). The CDR3 is 13 residues long. Germline V gives CDR1 MRHNA, CDR2 SNTAGT. V was shortened by 6 bases and J by 8 bases, with 16 bases between the two germline ends. CDR3 nucleotide sequence: TGTGCCAGCAGGCAAACCGGGACAAACGAAGCTTTCTTT. It is translated as CASRQTGTNEAFF.

The chain combines TRBV19 with TRBJ1-5; 9 nucleotides match TRBD1. V was pared by 4 bases and J by 7 bases, with 5 bases of the junction left unmatched. Germline values: CDR1 LNHDA, CDR2 SQIVND (reference sequence). The CDR3 runs to 14 residues. The CDR3 loop is CASSRDRVDQPQHF. The CDR3 DNA reads as TGTGCCAGTAGTAGGGACAGGGTCGACCAGCCCCAGCATTTT.

The rearrangement uses TRBV27 and TRBJ2-1; perhaps TRBD1 as D (5 bases). The germline V gene encodes CDR1 MNHEY and CDR2 SMNVEV (reference sequence). The germline V and J ends were trimmed by 6 bases and 6 bases, with 12 bases remaining between them. This CDR3 has 13 amino acids. The CDR3 protein is CASRTQGGNEQFF. As DNA, the CDR3 is TGTGCCAGCAGAACCCAGGGTGGCAATGAGCAGTTCTTC.

The chain carries TRBV14 and TRBJ1-2, with D possibly matching TRBD1 (5 bases). The CDR3 totals 14 residues. Trimming took off 4 bases at V and 5 bases at J, with 14 bases between the two ends. Germline V CDR1 and CDR2: SGHDN, FVKESK. CDR3 amino acids: CASSLSGEVYGYTF. DNA of the CDR3: TGTGCCAGCAGCCTTTCGGGGGAAGTATATGGCTACACCTTC.

The rearrangement links TRBV12-5 to TRBJ1-1; TRBD1 agrees at 9 bases. Germline CDR1 LGHNT, CDR2 FRNRAP. This CDR3 is built from 15 residues. The trim removed 5 bases at V and 1 base at J, leaving 5 bases unmatched. The CDR3 protein is CASGIRTGENTEAFF. The CDR3, as DNA: TGTGCTAGTGGTATAAGGACAGGGGAGAACACTGAAGCTTTCTTT. Drawing the rest from reference TRBV12-5 and TRBJ1-1, the complete variable domain is DARVTQTPRHKVTEMGQEVTMRCQPILGHNTVFWYRQTMMQGLELLAYFRNRAPLDDSGMPKDRFSAEMPDATLATLKIQPSEPRDSAVYFCASGIRTGENTEAFFGQGTRLTVV.

The gene calls are TRBV28 and TRBJ1-6; 7 bases are shared with TRBD1. J was trimmed by 7 bases and V by 4 bases; bases with no gene match: 7. The CDR3 consists of 15 residues. Per the germline V gene, CDR1 is MDHEN and CDR2 is SYDVKM. This CDR3 reads CASSSRQGPNSPLHF. CDR3 DNA: TGTGCCAGCAGTTCTCGACAGGGACCAAATTCACCCCTCCACTTT.

About this clone itself: The identical CDR3 is also encoded by other nucleotide sequences in the sample. V and J are TRBV27 and TRBJ1-1, with D perhaps matching TRBD1 (6 bases). Per the germline V gene, CDR1 is MNHEY and CDR2 is SMNVEV (reference sequence). This CDR3 has 14 residues. Between the trimmed V and J ends, which lost 0 bases and 4 bases, there was a span of 9 bases. DNA of the CDR3: TGTGCCAGCAGTTTATCAGGGGGGGGCACTGAAGCTTTCTTT. It translates to CASSLSGGGTEAFF.

V gene TRBV4-2 combines with J gene TRBJ2-4, with 9 bases that match TRBD2. The trim removed 0 bases at V and 0 bases at J, leaving 9 bases unmatched. The CDR3 is 19 amino acids. CDR1 is LGHNA and CDR2 is YNFKEQ in the germline V gene. The CDR3 region is CASSQEMLAGQRAKNIQYF. CDR3 DNA sequence: TGTGCCAGCAGCCAAGAAATGCTAGCGGGACAAAGAGCCAAAAACATTCAGTACTTC.

This CDR3 reads CASSLGAGAVGLEQFF. As DNA, the CDR3 is TGCGCCAGCAGCTTGGGGGCGGGGGCCGTGGGACTTGAGCAGTTCTTC. The rearrangement joins TRBV5-1 to TRBJ2-1; the D gene is possibly TRBD2 (7 bases). The length of the CDR3 is 16 residues. V gave up 0 bases and J gave up 9 bases, with 19 bases separating them. The V gene's germline CDR1 is SGHRS and CDR2 YFSETQ.

The chain is built from TRBV18 and TRBJ2-7, with D perhaps TRBD1 (6 bases). The V gene lost 4 bases and the J gene lost 5 bases, with 12 bases spanning the gap. CDR3 length: 13 amino acids. CDR1 and CDR2 (germline): KGHSH, LQKENI. The CDR3 nucleotides read TGTGCCAGCTCACAGACAGGCCCCAACGAGCAGTACTTC. Its protein product is CASSQTGPNEQYF.

The chain links TRBV5-1 to TRBJ1-1; D is possibly TRBD1 (6 bases). The CDR3 runs 17 residues. Trimming stripped 0 bases from V and 3 bases from J, with 18 bases between. CDR1 is SGHRS and CDR2 is YFSETQ in the germline V gene. The CDR3: CASSLGLGGRSDTEAFF. CDR3 DNA sequence: TGCGCCAGCAGCTTGGGGTTAGGGGGTAGGTCGGACACTGAAGCTTTCTTT.

The V gene is TRBV2, the J gene TRBJ2-5; D possibly corresponds to TRBD1 (6 bases). From germline, CDR1 is SNHLY and CDR2 FYNNEI. The CDR3 spans 15 residues. Deletions cut 2 bases from V and 4 bases from J, with 14 bases between. CDR3 sequence (DNA): TGTGCCAGCAGTGAATTGGAGGTGGGGGCAGAGACCCAGTACTTC. Amino acids: CASSELEVGAETQYF.